The 13 T cell receptor beta chains below all came from one sample that was sequenced in a study of spatial heterogeneity in lung cancer. TCRdb independently ran MiXCR on the 5' RACE reads; one entry per CDR3 protein. The data show about 6,900 distinct CDR3 sequences, 3% to 5% seen once. Time point indicated: sample taken at primary tumor resection. Frozen PBMC, nontumor lung or tumor provided whole RNA, which was sequenced unsorted. The source was normal lung tissue next to the tumor, collected at surgery. The receptors originated from a female donor with early-stage non-small cell lung cancer.

By sample share, this clonotype is medium-sized (0.01 to 0.1%). In a library made to pick up alpha chains, this beta chain is a stray read with a size that means little. V usage is TRBV7-2 and J usage is TRBJ1-2; TRBD1 is a possible D gene (5 bases). Germline assignment: CDR1 SGHTA and CDR2 FQGNSA. The germline V and J ends were trimmed by 8 bases and 8 bases, with 18 bases remaining between them. This CDR3 is 13 amino acids long. DNA for the CDR3: TGTGCCAGCGCCTTTACGGGGCCAGGGGGCTACACCTTC. Its translation: CASAFTGPGGYTF.

A few counts support this clonotype. This beta chain is off target for a library built for alpha chains, so its abundance means little. The V and J genes are TRBV12-3 or TRBV12-4 and TRBJ1-5; unclear D gene. Trimming took off 2 bases at V and 2 bases at J, with 10 bases between the two ends. This CDR3 contains 15 residues. The CDR3 DNA follows: TGTGCCAGCAGTTTAAACGGAGAAGGCAATCAGCCCCAGCATTTT. Translation: CASSLNGEGNQPQHF.

This clonotype showed up many times. For a library built for alpha chains, this beta chain is a stray read; little rests on its size. The rearrangement uses TRBV7-2 and TRBJ2-5, with D perhaps TRBD1 or TRBD2 (5 bases each). Germline CDR1 is SGHTA and CDR2 is FQGNSA. V lost 1 base to trimming and J lost 4 bases, with 19 bases between them. The CDR3 consists of 17 residues. The CDR3 DNA is TGTGCCAGCAGCTTAGGGCGAGACTACGCTGGGGGAGAGACCCAGTACTTC. Its protein product is CASSLGRDYAGGETQYF.

This clonotype is medium-sized (0.01 to 0.1%). This beta chain was picked up by a library intended for alpha chains and is off target, so its count carries little meaning. V and J are TRBV5-6 and TRBJ2-5, with TRBD1 matching 7 bases. CDR1 is SGHDT, CDR2 YYEEEE, per germline. The CDR3 consists of 15 residues. V lost 3 bases to trimming and J lost 1 base; unmatched junction nucleotides: 6. DNA for the CDR3: TGTGCCAGCAGCTCCCTGGACAGGACCCAAGAGACCCAGTACTTC. The encoded protein is CASSSLDRTQETQYF.

This clonotype qualifies as medium-sized. Because the library targeted alpha chains, this beta chain is an off-target read whose size means little. The chain links TRBV11-2 to TRBJ2-1; no firm D call. This CDR3 has 15 residues. Trimming removed 1 base from V and 9 bases from J, with 16 bases in between. The germline CDR1 and CDR2 sequences are SGHAT and FQNNGV. CDR3 loop: CASSLVSTGSPEQFF. DNA of the CDR3: TGTGCCAGCAGCTTAGTTAGTACCGGTTCGCCTGAGCAGTTCTTC.

This clonotype ranks as medium-sized (0.01 to 0.1%). This beta chain represents an off-target read in a library built for alpha chains; its size is of limited meaning. The chain recombines TRBV30 with TRBJ1-1; TRBD1 agrees at 8 bases. In germline, CDR1 is GTSNPN, CDR2 SVGIG (reference sequence). The CDR3 has 13 amino acids. J lost 3 bases, V lost 2 bases, and 2 bases had no gene match. CDR3 coding DNA: TGTGCCTGGAGTTCGGACAGGGACACTGAAGCTTTCTTT. It encodes CAWSSDRDTEAFF. Full variable domain (rest looked up from reference TRBV30 and TRBJ1-1): SQTIHQWPATLVQPVGSPLSLECTVEGTSNPNLYWYRQAAGRGLQLLFYSVGIGQISSEVPQNLSASRPQDRQFILSSKKLLLSDSGFYLCAWSSDRDTEAFFGQGTRLTVV.

This clonotype is deemed medium-sized (0.01 to 0.1%). The size of this beta chain means little, since it is a stray read in a library made for alpha chains. The rearrangement links TRBV24-1 to TRBJ2-3; D uncertain. This CDR3 is 14 amino acids long. With 4 bases removed from V and 2 bases from J, the gap between germline ends came to 9 bases. CDR1 and CDR2 (germline): KGHDR, SFDVKD. In nucleotides, the CDR3 is TGTGCCACCAGTGACTTGGGTCCCACAGATACGCAGTATTTT. This translates into CATSDLGPTDTQYF.

This clonotype was seen repeatedly, ten times or more. Being off target in a library aimed at alpha chains, this beta chain has a size of little meaning. The gene calls are TRBV7-2 and TRBJ1-3; D gene ambiguous. In germline, CDR1 is SGHTA, CDR2 FQGNSA. The CDR3 loop spans 15 amino acids. V was shortened by 4 bases and J by 4 bases, with 14 bases between the two germline ends. CDR3 DNA: TGTGCCAGCAGCTCACCGAGGGTCTTCGGAAACACCATATATTTT. This sequence encodes CASSSPRVFGNTIYF. Supplemented by reference TRBV7-2 and TRBJ1-3, the full variable domain reads GAGVSQSPSNKVTEKGKDVELRCDPISGHTALYWYRQSLGQGLEFLIYFQGNSAPDKSGLPSDRFSAERTGGSVSTLTIQRTQQEDSAVYLCASSSPRVFGNTIYFGEGSWLTVV.

By share, this clonotype counts as medium-sized. Since it is a stray read in a library aimed at alpha chains, this beta chain has a size that is not meaningful. V and J are TRBV29-1 and TRBJ2-3, with unresolved D. V was shortened by 4 bases and J by 3 bases, with 11 bases between the two germline ends. Looked up from germline, CDR1 is SQVTM and CDR2 is ANQGSEA. This CDR3 is built from 13 residues. Written as DNA, the CDR3 is TGCAGCGTTGGTGTTGGAAGAACAGATACGCAGTATTTT. Translation: CSVGVGRTDTQYF.

Many counts were recorded for this clonotype. The library was prepared for alpha chains; this beta chain is a stray read, so its frequency means little. This chain links TRBV20-1 with TRBJ1-6, with 9 bases that match TRBD1. The CDR3 length is 17 residues. Unmatched junction bases numbered 12, after V lost 0 bases and J lost 9 bases. Germline values: CDR1 DFQATT, CDR2 SNEGSKA (reference sequence). In nucleotides, the CDR3 is TGCAGTGCTAGAGATGACCCGGGACAGGGTGAAAGTTCACCCCTCCACTTT. Protein sequence: CSARDDPGQGESSPLHF.

This clonotype counts as medium-sized. Found in a library prepared for alpha chains, this beta chain is an off-target read, and its abundance has little meaning. The J gene is TRBJ1-1, the V gene TRBV29-1, with D unresolved. CDR3 size: 10 residues. V was trimmed by 2 bases and J by 2 bases, leaving 0 bases between them. Germline V gives CDR1 SQVTM, CDR2 ANQGSEA. This CDR3 is CSVENTEAFF. In nucleotides, the CDR3 is TGCAGCGTTGAAAACACTGAAGCTTTCTTT.

Relative to its sample, this clonotype is medium-sized. This beta chain lies outside the target of a library built for alpha chains; its clone size means little. The J gene is TRBJ2-5, the V gene TRBV6-5; D gene ambiguous. The germline CDR1 and CDR2 sequences are MNHEY and SVGAGI. CDR3 length: 13 residues. V was cut by 0 bases and J by 1 base, with 3 bases left in between. The CDR3: CASSYSSQETQYF. DNA of the CDR3: TGTGCCAGCAGTTACTCCAGCCAAGAGACCCAGTACTTC.

This clonotype was observed many times. The size of this beta chain means little, since it is a stray read in a library made for alpha chains. The rearrangement links TRBV4-2 to TRBJ2-3; D remains unclear. V gave up 1 base and J gave up 4 bases, with 9 bases separating them. This CDR3 region has 14 residues. Per germline, CDR1 LGHNA and CDR2 YNFKEQ. The CDR3 sequence is CASSQGAQSDTQYF. CDR3 nucleotides: TGTGCCAGCAGCCAAGGTGCGCAGTCAGATACGCAGTATTTT.